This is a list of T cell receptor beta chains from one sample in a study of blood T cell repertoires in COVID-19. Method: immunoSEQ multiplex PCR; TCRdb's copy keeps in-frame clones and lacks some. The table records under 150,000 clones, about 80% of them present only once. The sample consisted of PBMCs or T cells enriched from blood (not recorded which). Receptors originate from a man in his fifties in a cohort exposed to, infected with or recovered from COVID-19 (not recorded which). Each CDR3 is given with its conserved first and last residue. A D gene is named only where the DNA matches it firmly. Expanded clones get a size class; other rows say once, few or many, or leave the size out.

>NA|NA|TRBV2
CASSEHPAGGQYF
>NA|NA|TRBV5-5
CASSLRDSYNSPLHF
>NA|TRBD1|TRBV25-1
CASSGAGTGRMSPLHF
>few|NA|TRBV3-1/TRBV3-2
CASSQWSGTDTQYF
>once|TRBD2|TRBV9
CASSPGTSGREEQYF
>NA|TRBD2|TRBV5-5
CASSLEIAGGNRPYEQYF
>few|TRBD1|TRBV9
CASSVGSGGITYEQYF
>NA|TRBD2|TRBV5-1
CASSLLLAATDTQYF
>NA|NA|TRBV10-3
CASTGTSNTGELFF
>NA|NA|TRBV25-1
CASRPEGTEAFF
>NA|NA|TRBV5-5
CASSLVVGSLQETQYF
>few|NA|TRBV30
CAWGAGFSYNEQFF
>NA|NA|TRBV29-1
CAIIGDTATYEQYF
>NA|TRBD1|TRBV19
CASSRRTGVENSPLHF
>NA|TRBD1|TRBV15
CATSRVGGTGVYEQYF
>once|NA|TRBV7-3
CASSFHGGEGGYTF
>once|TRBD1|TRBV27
CASSPWTGNNQPQHF
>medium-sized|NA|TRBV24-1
CATSDFTDSTDTQYF
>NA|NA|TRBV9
CASSPHPNQGQDPFF
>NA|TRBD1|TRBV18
CASSPPGQPQNTIYF
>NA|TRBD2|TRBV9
CASSVGYLAGANEQFF
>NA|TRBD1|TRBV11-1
CASSFEDRGAYNEQFF
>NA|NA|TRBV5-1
CASSLDAGVGNTIYF